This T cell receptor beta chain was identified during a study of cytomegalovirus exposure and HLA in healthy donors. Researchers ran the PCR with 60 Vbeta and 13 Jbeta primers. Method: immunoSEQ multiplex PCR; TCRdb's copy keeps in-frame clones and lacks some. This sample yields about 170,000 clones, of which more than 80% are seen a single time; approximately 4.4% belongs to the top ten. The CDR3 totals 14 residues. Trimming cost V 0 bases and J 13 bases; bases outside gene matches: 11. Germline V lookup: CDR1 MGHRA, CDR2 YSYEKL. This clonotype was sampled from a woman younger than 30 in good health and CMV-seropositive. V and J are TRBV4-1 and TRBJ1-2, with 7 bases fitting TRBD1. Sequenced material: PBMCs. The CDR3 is CASSQEFSRQGGTF. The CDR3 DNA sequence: TGCGCCAGCAGCCAAGAATTTTCCCGACAGGGCGGCACCTTC.